A selection of T cell receptor beta chains follows, all from one sample in a study of blood T cell repertoires in COVID-19. Method: immunoSEQ multiplex PCR; TCRdb's copy keeps in-frame clones and lacks some. Of around 310,000 clones in the sample, roughly 90% were seen once. Sequences were obtained from PBMCs or T cells enriched from blood (not recorded which). These TCRs come from a woman aged 30 to 39 who had recovered from COVID-19. Both conserved end residues are part of each CDR3. The D gene is left open where the match is weak. Size values are once, few and many counts, or a class for expanded clones, and some rows have none.

J: TRBJ1-1
size: -
D: TRBD1
length: 12
V: TRBV19
CDR3: CASMAQGAEAFF
DNA: TGTGCCAGTATGGCACAGGGGGCTGAAGCTTTCTTT

J: TRBJ2-7
size: -
D: TRBD1
length: 15
V: TRBV27
CDR3: CASSLPGQGYYEQYF
DNA: TGTGCCAGCAGCTTGCCGGGACAGGGCTACTACGAGCAGTACTTC

J: TRBJ1-4
size: -
D: TRBD1
length: 13
V: TRBV2
CDR3: CASGDRVTEKLFF
DNA: TGTGCCAGCGGGGACAGGGTAACTGAAAAACTGTTTTTT

J: TRBJ2-7
size: -
D: TRBD1
length: 19
V: TRBV4-2
CDR3: CASSRHRDRGPSAAYEQYF
DNA: TGTGCCAGCAGCCGACACCGGGACAGGGGGCCTTCGGCGGCCTACGAGCAGTACTTC

J: TRBJ1-4
size: few
D: -
length: 14
V: TRBV30
CDR3: CAWSGQGVNEKLFF
DNA: TGTGCCTGGAGTGGGCAGGGCGTTAATGAAAAACTGTTTTTT

J: TRBJ2-1
size: -
D: -
length: 13
V: TRBV29-1
CDR3: CSVKQSSYNEQFF
DNA: TGCAGCGTGAAACAGAGCTCCTACAATGAGCAGTTCTTC

J: TRBJ2-2
size: -
D: TRBD1
length: 18
V: TRBV5-1
CDR3: CASSSRRTTGGRTGELFF
DNA: TGCGCCAGCAGCTCGCGTAGAACGACAGGGGGCAGGACCGGGGAGCTGTTTTTT

J: TRBJ2-3
size: -
D: -
length: 14
V: TRBV7-2
CDR3: CASRQGYESDTQYF
DNA: TGTGCCAGCAGACAGGGTTACGAGTCAGATACGCAGTATTTT

J: TRBJ1-5
size: once
D: -
length: 14
V: TRBV6-2/TRBV6-3
CDR3: CASSQPMIRQPQHF
DNA: TGTGCCAGCAGTCAACCTATGATCCGACAGCCCCAGCATTTT

J: TRBJ2-7
size: -
D: TRBD1
length: 15
V: TRBV4-3
CDR3: CASSHGTGGIYEQYF
DNA: TGCGCCAGCAGCCATGGGACAGGGGGGATCTACGAGCAGTACTTC

J: TRBJ1-4
size: -
D: -
length: 15
V: TRBV6-5
CDR3: CASKTTGTQNEKLFF
DNA: TGTGCCAGCAAGACCACCGGGACACAGAATGAAAAACTGTTTTTT

J: TRBJ1-2
size: -
D: TRBD1
length: 16
V: TRBV19
CDR3: CASSTRQGLGAYGYTF
DNA: TGTGCCAGTAGTACGAGACAGGGATTAGGTGCCTATGGCTACACCTTC

J: TRBJ2-7
size: -
D: -
length: 14
V: TRBV6-5
CDR3: CASSYLAETYEQYF
DNA: TGTGCCAGCAGTTATTTGGCGGAAACCTACGAGCAGTACTTC

J: TRBJ2-1
size: -
D: TRBD2
length: 15
V: TRBV15
CDR3: CATSPGTSGFNEQFF
DNA: TGTGCCACCAGCCCCGGGACTAGCGGCTTCAATGAGCAGTTCTTC

J: TRBJ1-2
size: -
D: -
length: 14
V: TRBV15
CDR3: CATSRASGVGGYTF
DNA: TGTGCCACCAGCAGGGCGTCGGGAGTAGGCGGCTACACCTTC

J: TRBJ2-2
size: -
D: TRBD2
length: 19
V: TRBV3-1/TRBV3-2
CDR3: CASSQEETSGRANTGELFF
DNA: TGTGCCAGCAGCCAAGAAGAGACTAGCGGGAGGGCGAACACCGGGGAGCTGTTTTTT

J: TRBJ2-7
size: -
D: TRBD2
length: 14
V: TRBV18
CDR3: CASSLREGTGEQYF
DNA: TGTGCCAGCTCCCTGAGGGAGGGGACGGGTGAGCAGTACTTC

J: TRBJ1-5
size: -
D: -
length: 15
V: TRBV6-2/TRBV6-3
CDR3: CASSYWAGNNQPQHF
DNA: TGTGCCAGCAGTTACTGGGCAGGGAACAATCAGCCCCAGCATTTT

J: TRBJ2-1
size: -
D: -
length: 14
V: TRBV18
CDR3: CASSPVGTYNEQFF
DNA: TGTGCCAGCTCACCAGTCGGGACATACAATGAGCAGTTCTTC

J: TRBJ2-2
size: -
D: TRBD2
length: 15
V: TRBV6-5
CDR3: CASSRLAGVTGELFF
DNA: TGTGCCAGCAGTCGTCTAGCGGGAGTTACCGGGGAGCTGTTTTTT

J: TRBJ1-3
size: -
D: -
length: 13
V: TRBV6-5
CDR3: CASRMTTGNTIYF
DNA: TGTGCCAGCCGTATGACTACCGGAAACACCATATATTTT

J: TRBJ2-3
size: few
D: -
length: 16
V: TRBV6-5
CDR3: CASSYSWDQGTDTQYF
DNA: TGTGCCAGCAGTTACTCGTGGGACCAGGGGACAGATACGCAGTATTTT

J: TRBJ1-2
size: -
D: -
length: 13
V: TRBV5-4
CDR3: CASSSRQNYGYTF
DNA: TGTGCCAGCAGCTCGAGACAGAACTATGGCTACACCTTC

J: TRBJ1-2
size: -
D: -
length: 12
V: TRBV4-3
CDR3: CASTGANYGYTF
DNA: TGCGCCAGCACAGGGGCCAACTATGGCTACACCTTC

J: TRBJ2-2
size: -
D: -
length: 16
V: TRBV9
CDR3: CASSVGYDRLTGELFF
DNA: TGTGCCAGCAGCGTAGGATATGACAGGCTAACCGGGGAGCTGTTTTTT

J: TRBJ1-1
size: -
D: TRBD1
length: 17
V: TRBV27
CDR3: CASSPLGQGMGDTEAFF
DNA: TGTGCCAGCAGTCCGCTCGGACAGGGAATGGGAGACACTGAAGCTTTCTTT

J: TRBJ2-3
size: -
D: -
length: 15
V: TRBV7-2
CDR3: CASSPPPGAEDTQYF
DNA: TGTGCCAGCAGCCCCCCCCCAGGGGCGGAAGATACGCAGTATTTT

J: TRBJ1-4
size: -
D: -
length: 13
V: TRBV11-2
CDR3: CASSLVTREKLFF
DNA: TGTGCCAGCAGCTTAGTCACCCGGGAAAAACTGTTTTTT

J: TRBJ2-1
size: -
D: -
length: 14
V: TRBV18
CDR3: CASSPPAYQEGQFF
DNA: TGTGCCAGCTCACCACCGGCGTATCAGGAGGGGCAGTTCTTC

J: TRBJ1-2
size: -
D: -
length: 13
V: TRBV19
CDR3: CASSIRGAGGYTF
DNA: TGTGCCAGTAGTATACGGGGGGCGGGTGGCTACACCTTC

J: TRBJ2-7
size: once
D: TRBD1
length: 15
V: TRBV18
CDR3: CASSPGQGDSYEQYF
DNA: TGTGCCAGCTCACCAGGGCAGGGGGACTCCTACGAGCAGTACTTC